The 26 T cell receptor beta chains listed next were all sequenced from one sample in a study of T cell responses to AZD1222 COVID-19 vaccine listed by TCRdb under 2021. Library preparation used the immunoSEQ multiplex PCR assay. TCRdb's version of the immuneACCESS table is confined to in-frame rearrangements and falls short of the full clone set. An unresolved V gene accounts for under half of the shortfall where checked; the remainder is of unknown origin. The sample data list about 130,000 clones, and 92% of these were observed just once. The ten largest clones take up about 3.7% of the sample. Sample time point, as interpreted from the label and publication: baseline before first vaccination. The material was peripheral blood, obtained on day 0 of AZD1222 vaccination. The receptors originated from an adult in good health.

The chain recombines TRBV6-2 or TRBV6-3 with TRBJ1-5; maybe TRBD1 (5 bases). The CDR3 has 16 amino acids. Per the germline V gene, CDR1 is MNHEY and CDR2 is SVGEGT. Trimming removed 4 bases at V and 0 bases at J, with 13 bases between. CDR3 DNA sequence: TGTGCCAGCAGTTCTCCGCGGGGACCTAGCAATCAGCCCCAGCATTTT. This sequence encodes CASSSPRGPSNQPQHF.

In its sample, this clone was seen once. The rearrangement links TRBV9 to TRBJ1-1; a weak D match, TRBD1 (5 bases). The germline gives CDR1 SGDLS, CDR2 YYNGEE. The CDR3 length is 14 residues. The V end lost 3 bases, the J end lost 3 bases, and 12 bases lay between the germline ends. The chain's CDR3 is CASSAEGRDTEAFF. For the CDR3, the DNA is TGTGCCAGCAGCGCCGAGGGGCGGGACACTGAAGCTTTCTTT.

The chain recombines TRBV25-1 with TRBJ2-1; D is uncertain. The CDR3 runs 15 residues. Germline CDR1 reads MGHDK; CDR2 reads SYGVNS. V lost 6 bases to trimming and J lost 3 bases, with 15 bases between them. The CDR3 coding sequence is TGTGCCAGCAGCCCCACAGATAGTTTCTACAATGAGCAGTTCTTC. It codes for CASSPTDSFYNEQFF. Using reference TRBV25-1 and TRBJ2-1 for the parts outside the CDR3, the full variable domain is EADIYQTPRYLVIGTGKKITLECSQTMGHDKMYWYQQDPGMELHLIHYSYGVNSTEKGDLSSESTVSRIRTEHFPLTLESARPSHTSQYLCASSPTDSFYNEQFFGPGTRLTVL.

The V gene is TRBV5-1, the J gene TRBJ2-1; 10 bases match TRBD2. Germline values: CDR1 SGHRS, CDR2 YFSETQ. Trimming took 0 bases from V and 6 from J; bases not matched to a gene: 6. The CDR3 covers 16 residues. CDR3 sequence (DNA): TGCGCCAGCAGCTTGGTTTCTAGCGGGAGAGCCAATGAGCAGTTCTTC. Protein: CASSLVSSGRANEQFF.

The CDR3 DNA is TGTGCCAGCAGCTCTCGGGCCCGGGGATCTGGGGCCAACGTCCTGACTTTC. It translates to CASSSRARGSGANVLTF. The chain joins TRBV9 to TRBJ2-6; a weak D match, TRBD2 (5 bases). CDR3 length: 17 amino acids. V was clipped by 4 bases and J by 1 base, with 15 bases between them. In germline, CDR1 is SGDLS, CDR2 YYNGEE.

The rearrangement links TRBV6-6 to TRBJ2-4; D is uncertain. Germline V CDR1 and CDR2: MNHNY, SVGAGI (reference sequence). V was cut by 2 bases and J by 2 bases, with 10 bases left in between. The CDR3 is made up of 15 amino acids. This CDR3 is CASSYGYLSKNIQYF. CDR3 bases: TGTGCCAGCAGTTACGGGTATCTGTCCAAAAACATTCAGTACTTC.

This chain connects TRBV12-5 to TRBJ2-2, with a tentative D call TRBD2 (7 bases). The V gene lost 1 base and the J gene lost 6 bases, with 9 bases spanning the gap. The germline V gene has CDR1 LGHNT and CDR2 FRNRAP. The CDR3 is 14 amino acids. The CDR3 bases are TGTGCTAGTGGTTTGGAGGGGGGGTCCGGGGAGCTGTTTTTT. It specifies CASGLEGGSGELFF.

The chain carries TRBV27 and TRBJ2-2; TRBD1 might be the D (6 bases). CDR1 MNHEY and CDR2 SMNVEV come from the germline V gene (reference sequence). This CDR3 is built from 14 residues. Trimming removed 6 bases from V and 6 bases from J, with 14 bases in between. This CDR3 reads CASSYIGGSGELFF. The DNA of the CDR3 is TGTGCCAGCAGCTACATAGGGGGATCCGGGGAGCTGTTTTTT.

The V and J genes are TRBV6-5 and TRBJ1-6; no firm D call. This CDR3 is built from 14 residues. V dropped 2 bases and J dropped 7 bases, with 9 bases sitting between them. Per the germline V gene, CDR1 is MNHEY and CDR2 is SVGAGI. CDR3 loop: CASSYDTFNSPLHF. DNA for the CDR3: TGTGCCAGCAGTTACGACACTTTCAATTCACCCCTCCACTTT.

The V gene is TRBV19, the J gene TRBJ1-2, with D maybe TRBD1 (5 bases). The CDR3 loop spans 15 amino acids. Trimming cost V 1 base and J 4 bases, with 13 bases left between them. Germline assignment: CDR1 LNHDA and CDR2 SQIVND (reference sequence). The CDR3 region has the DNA TGTGCCAGTAGTATAGCCCCGGGACCTCCCTATGGCTACACCTTC. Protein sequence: CASSIAPGPPYGYTF.

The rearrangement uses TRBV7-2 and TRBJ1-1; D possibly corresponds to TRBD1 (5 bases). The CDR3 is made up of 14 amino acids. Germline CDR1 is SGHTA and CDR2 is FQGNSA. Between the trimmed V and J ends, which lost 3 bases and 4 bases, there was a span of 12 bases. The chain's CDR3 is CASSFVGGTTEAFF. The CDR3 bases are TGTGCCAGCAGCTTCGTCGGGGGGACCACTGAAGCTTTCTTT.

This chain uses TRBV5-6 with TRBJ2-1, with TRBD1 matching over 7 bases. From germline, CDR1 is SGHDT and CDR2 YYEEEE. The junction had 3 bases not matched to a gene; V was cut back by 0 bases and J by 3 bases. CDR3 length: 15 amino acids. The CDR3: CASSLGDSHYNEQFF. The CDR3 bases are TGTGCCAGCAGCTTGGGGGACAGCCACTACAATGAGCAGTTCTTC.

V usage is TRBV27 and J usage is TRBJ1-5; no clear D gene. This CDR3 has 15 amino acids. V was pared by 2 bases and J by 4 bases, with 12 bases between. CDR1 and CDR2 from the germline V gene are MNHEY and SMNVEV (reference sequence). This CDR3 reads CASSLASHVNQPQHF. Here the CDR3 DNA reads TGTGCCAGCAGTTTAGCTAGCCACGTTAATCAGCCCCAGCATTTT.

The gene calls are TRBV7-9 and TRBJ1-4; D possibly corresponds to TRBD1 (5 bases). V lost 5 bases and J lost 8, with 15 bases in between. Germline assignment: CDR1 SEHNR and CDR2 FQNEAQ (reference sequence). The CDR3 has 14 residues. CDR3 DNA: TGTGCCAGCAGCCTACCGGGGGGGAGAGAAAAACTGTTTTTT. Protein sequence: CASSLPGGREKLFF.

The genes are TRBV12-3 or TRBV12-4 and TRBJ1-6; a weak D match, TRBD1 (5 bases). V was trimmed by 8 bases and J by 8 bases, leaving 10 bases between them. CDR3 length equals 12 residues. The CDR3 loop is CASSPGDSPLHF. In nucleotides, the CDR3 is TGTGCCAGCTCCCCGGGGGATTCACCCCTCCACTTT.

The CDR3 sequence: CAWSVARAGQPQHF. The CDR3 DNA follows: TGTGCCTGGAGTGTAGCTAGGGCGGGTCAGCCCCAGCATTTT. The gene calls are TRBV30 and TRBJ1-5; D is undetermined. CDR1 and CDR2 from the germline V gene are GTSNPN and SVGIG (reference sequence). The CDR3 spans 14 residues. V was trimmed by 0 bases and J by 6 bases, leaving 12 bases between them.

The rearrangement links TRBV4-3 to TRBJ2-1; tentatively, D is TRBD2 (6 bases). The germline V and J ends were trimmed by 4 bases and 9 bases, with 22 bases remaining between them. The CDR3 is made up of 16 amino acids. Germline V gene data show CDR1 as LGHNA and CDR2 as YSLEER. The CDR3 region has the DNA TGCGCCAGCAGCCGAGATCGCGCGGGAAGCGTGGGTGAGCAGTTCTTC. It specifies CASSRDRAGSVGEQFF.

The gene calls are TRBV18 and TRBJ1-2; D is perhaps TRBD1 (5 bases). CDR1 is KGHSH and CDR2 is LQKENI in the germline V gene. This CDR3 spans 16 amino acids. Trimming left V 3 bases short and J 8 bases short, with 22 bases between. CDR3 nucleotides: TGTGCCAGCTCACCGACTATCACACTACAGGTCCGAGGCTACACCTTC. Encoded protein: CASSPTITLQVRGYTF.

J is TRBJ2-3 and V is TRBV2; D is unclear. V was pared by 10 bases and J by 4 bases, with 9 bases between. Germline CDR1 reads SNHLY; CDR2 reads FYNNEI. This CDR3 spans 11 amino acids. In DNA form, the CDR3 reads TGTGCCACTCACCAGGCAGATACGCAGTATTTT. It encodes CATHQADTQYF.

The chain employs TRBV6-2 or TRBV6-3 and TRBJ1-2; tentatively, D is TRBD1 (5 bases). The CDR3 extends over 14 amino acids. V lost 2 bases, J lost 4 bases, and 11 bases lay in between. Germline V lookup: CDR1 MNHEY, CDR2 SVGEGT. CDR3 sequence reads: CASSYGTVVYGYTF. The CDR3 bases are TGTGCCAGCAGTTACGGGACGGTTGTCTATGGCTACACCTTC.

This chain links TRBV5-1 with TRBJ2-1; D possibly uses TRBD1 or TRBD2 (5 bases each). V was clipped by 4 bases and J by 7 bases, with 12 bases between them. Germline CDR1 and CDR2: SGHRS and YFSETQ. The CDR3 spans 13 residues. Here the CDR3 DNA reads TGCGCCAGCAGCCCGGGGCCGGAGAATGAGCAGTTCTTC. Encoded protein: CASSPGPENEQFF.

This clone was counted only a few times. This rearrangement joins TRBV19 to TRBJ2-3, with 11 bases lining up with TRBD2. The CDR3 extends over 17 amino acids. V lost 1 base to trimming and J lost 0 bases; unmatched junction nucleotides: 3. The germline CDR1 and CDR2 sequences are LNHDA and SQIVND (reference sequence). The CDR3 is CASSIASGRLSTDTQYF. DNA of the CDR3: TGTGCCAGTAGTATAGCTAGCGGGAGGCTAAGCACAGATACGCAGTATTTT.

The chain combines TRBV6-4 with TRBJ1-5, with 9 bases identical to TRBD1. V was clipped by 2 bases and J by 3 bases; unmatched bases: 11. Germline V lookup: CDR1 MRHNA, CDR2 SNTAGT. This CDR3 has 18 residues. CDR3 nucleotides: TGTGCCAGCAGTGACCCAGGTTGTGACAGGGGGGACAATCAGCCCCAGCATTTT. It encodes CASSDPGCDRGDNQPQHF.

The CDR3 DNA reads as TGCGCCAGCAGCTTGAAATCTAGCGGGAATATAGATACGCAGTATTTT. Protein sequence: CASSLKSSGNIDTQYF. This chain connects TRBV5-1 to TRBJ2-3, with 9 bases fitting TRBD2. The CDR3 runs to 16 residues. Trimming cost V 1 base and J 5 bases; bases outside gene matches: 8. Germline-derived CDR1 and CDR2 are SGHRS and YFSETQ. The full variable domain, completed using reference TRBV5-1 and TRBJ2-3, is KAGVTQTPRYLIKTRGQQVTLSCSPISGHRSVSWYQQTPGQGLQFLFEYFSETQRNKGNFPGRFSGRQFSNSRSEMNVSTLELGDSALYLCASSLKSSGNIDTQYFGPGTRLTVL.

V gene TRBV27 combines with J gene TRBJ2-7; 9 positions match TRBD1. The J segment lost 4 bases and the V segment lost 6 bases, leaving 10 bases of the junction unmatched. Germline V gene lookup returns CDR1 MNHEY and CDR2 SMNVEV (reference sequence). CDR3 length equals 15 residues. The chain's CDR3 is CASSHLQGAGYEQYF. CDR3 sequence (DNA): TGTGCCAGCAGCCACCTACAGGGGGCTGGATACGAGCAGTACTTC.

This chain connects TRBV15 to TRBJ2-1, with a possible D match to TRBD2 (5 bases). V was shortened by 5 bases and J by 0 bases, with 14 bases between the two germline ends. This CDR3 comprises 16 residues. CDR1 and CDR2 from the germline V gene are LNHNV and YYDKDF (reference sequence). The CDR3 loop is CATSPRMGSSYNEQFF. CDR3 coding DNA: TGTGCCACCAGCCCGAGGATGGGGAGCTCCTACAATGAGCAGTTCTTC.